Each of the 26 T cell receptor beta chains below was sequenced from the same sample in a study of neurological immune-mediated disorders. TCRdb reanalysed the 5' RACE reads using MiXCR and keeps one entry per CDR3 protein. The repertoire includes about 46,000 distinct CDR3 sequences, about a tenth of them detected once, and approximately 5% sits in the top ten. The sequenced sample was PBMCs. These receptors were collected from a man aged 70-80 years with HTLV-1-associated myelopathy (HAM/TSP).

This clonotype was found many times. V gene TRBV5-1 combines with J gene TRBJ2-1; D remains unclear. Germline V gene lookup returns CDR1 SGHRS and CDR2 YFSETQ. The V and J ends lost 2 bases and 15 bases respectively, with 15 bases between them. This CDR3 is built from 12 residues. The CDR3 protein is CASSFPGQWVFF. Written as DNA, the CDR3 is TGCGCCAGCAGCTTCCCCGGGCAGTGGGTGTTCTTC.

This clonotype was detected only a few times. The rearrangement links TRBV6-5 to TRBJ2-1; 14 bases agree with TRBD2. V lost 8 bases, J lost 0 bases, and 9 bases stayed unmatched. The germline V gene encodes CDR1 MNHEY and CDR2 SVGAGI. The CDR3 is made up of 18 amino acids. The CDR3 coding sequence is TGTGCCAGCGAAGGGACTAGCGGGAGTAGGGGCTCCTACAATGAGCAGTTCTTC. It is translated as CASEGTSGSRGSYNEQFF.

This clonotype occurred many times. V is TRBV6-1 and J is TRBJ1-4; no clear D gene. CDR3 length: 12 amino acids. Trimming cost V 8 bases and J 5 bases, with 9 bases left between them. Germline lookup yields CDR1 MNHNS and CDR2 SASEGT. The CDR3 DNA reads as TGTGCCAGCGCCGAGAGGAATGAAAAACTGTTTTTT. Protein: CASAERNEKLFF.

This clonotype was observed many times. V usage is TRBV6-6 and J usage is TRBJ2-6; D could derive from TRBD1 or TRBD2 (5 bases each). The CDR3 runs 14 residues. The ends were cut back, 7 bases at V and 1 base at J, with 8 bases in the middle. Germline V CDR1 and CDR2: MNHNY, SVGAGI (reference sequence). CDR3 DNA: TGTGCCAGCATGGGGGAATCTGGGGCCAACGTCCTGACTTTC. This gives the protein CASMGESGANVLTF.

This clonotype was detected many times. J is TRBJ1-5 and V is TRBV7-2, with 7 bases identical to TRBD1. Germline lookup yields CDR1 SGHTA and CDR2 FQGNSA. V lost 2 bases and J lost 7; bases outside the gene matches: 11. The CDR3 loop spans 16 amino acids. The CDR3 coding sequence is TGTGCCAGCAGCTTATATGGCAGGGGGGGGGCCCAGCCCCAGCATTTT. It encodes CASSLYGRGGAQPQHF.

The table lists this clonotype with many counts. V and J are TRBV5-1 and TRBJ1-2; D gene uncertain. The CDR3 covers 14 residues. The ends were cut back, 4 bases at V and 4 bases at J, with 14 bases in the middle. Germline V CDR1 and CDR2: SGHRS, YFSETQ. CDR3 in DNA: TGCGCCAGCAGCCCCCGGGCCGCCGCCTATGGCTACACCTTC. The encoded protein is CASSPRAAAYGYTF. The entire variable domain, with the rest obtained from reference TRBV5-1 and TRBJ1-2, is as follows: KAGVTQTPRYLIKTRGQQVTLSCSPISGHRSVSWYQQTPGQGLQFLFEYFSETQRNKGNFPGRFSGRQFSNSRSEMNVSTLELGDSALYLCASSPRAAAYGYTFGSGTRLTVV.

The table lists this clonotype with many counts. V usage is TRBV7-2 and J usage is TRBJ2-7; D tentatively reads TRBD1 or TRBD2 (5 bases each). Between the trimmed V and J ends, which lost 4 bases and 4 bases, there was a span of 14 bases. CDR1 SGHTA and CDR2 FQGNSA come from the germline V gene. This CDR3 is 14 amino acids long. The CDR3 DNA sequence: TGTGCCAGCAGCTCCGGGACCCTAAAGTACGAGCAGTACTTC. Translation gives CASSSGTLKYEQYF.

This clonotype has at least ten counts. The J gene is TRBJ2-3, the V gene TRBV7-3; D is possibly TRBD2 (5 bases). Germline CDR1 and CDR2: SGHTA and FQGTGA. V was clipped by 2 bases and J by 4 bases, with 13 bases between them. The CDR3 has 15 residues. As DNA, the CDR3 is TGTGCCAGCAGCTTAGGCTTACTAGGCCCAGATACGCAGTATTTT. Translated, it gives CASSLGLLGPDTQYF.

This clonotype was counted ten times or more. The chain uses TRBV7-2 and TRBJ1-2; 10 nucleotides line up with TRBD1. The CDR3 loop spans 14 amino acids. Germline CDR1 and CDR2: SGHTA and FQGNSA. J lost 8 bases, V lost 4 bases, and 7 bases had no gene match. In nucleotides, the CDR3 is TGTGCCAGCAGCTCCTGGGACAGGGGCGAAGGCTACACCTTC. Its translation: CASSSWDRGEGYTF. The full variable domain, with the rest looked up from reference TRBV7-2 and TRBJ1-2, is GAGVSQSPSNKVTEKGKDVELRCDPISGHTALYWYRQSLGQGLEFLIYFQGNSAPDKSGLPSDRFSAERTGGSVSTLTIQRTQQEDSAVYLCASSSWDRGEGYTFGSGTRLTVV.

V is TRBV6-2 or TRBV6-3 and J is TRBJ2-3; TRBD1 agrees at 7 bases. This CDR3 is built from 16 residues. Trimming at V came to 2 bases and at J to 3 bases, leaving 8 bases not matched to a gene. CDR1 and CDR2 (germline): MNHEY, SVGEGT. CDR3 residues: CASSYPLARGTDTQYF. DNA for the CDR3: TGTGCCAGCAGTTACCCTTTGGCCAGGGGGACAGATACGCAGTATTTT.

This clonotype was found many times. The chain joins TRBV7-6 to TRBJ2-5, with D tentatively TRBD1 (6 bases). The CDR3 spans 16 residues. Germline V CDR1 and CDR2: SGHVS, FNYEAQ. V gave up 5 bases and J gave up 4 bases, with 20 bases separating them. CDR3 in DNA: TGTGCCAGCAGCCCGGTTAGAGGGGGAACCGGAGAGACCCAGTACTTC. Amino acid sequence: CASSPVRGGTGETQYF.

This clonotype was seen many times. The chain links TRBV7-9 to TRBJ2-7; 8 bases match TRBD2. The CDR3 has 17 residues. Germline V gene data show CDR1 as SEHNR and CDR2 as FQNEAQ (reference sequence). V lost 5 bases to trimming and J lost 0 bases; unmatched junction nucleotides: 12. CDR3 DNA: TGTGCCAGCAGCCTGGGCGGCGGGGGGCTCAGCTCCTACGAGCAGTACTTC. It encodes CASSLGGGGLSSYEQYF.

This clonotype was seen ten or more times. This chain joins TRBV6-2 or TRBV6-3 and TRBJ2-7; D is perhaps TRBD1 or TRBD2 (5 bases each). This CDR3 contains 14 residues. CDR1 MNHEY and CDR2 SVGEGT come from the germline V gene. V was shortened by 5 bases and J by 2 bases, with 13 bases between the two germline ends. CDR3 sequence reads: CASSTRDGAYEQYF. Here the CDR3 DNA reads TGTGCCAGCAGTACCCGGGACGGCGCCTACGAGCAGTACTTC.

This clonotype was seen repeatedly, ten times or more. J is TRBJ2-5 and V is TRBV27; D remains ambiguous. The ends were cut back, 4 bases at V and 10 bases at J, with 22 bases in the middle. The CDR3 length is 15 residues. Germline-derived CDR1 and CDR2 are MNHEY and SMNVEV (reference sequence). CDR3: CASSSLTALTGDQYF. CDR3 in DNA: TGTGCCAGCAGTTCCCTCACCGCCCTCACTGGGGACCAGTACTTC.

This clonotype was seen repeatedly, ten times or more. This rearrangement joins TRBV20-1 to TRBJ2-7, with D possibly being TRBD2 (5 bases). Germline CDR1 and CDR2: DFQATT and SNEGSKA (reference sequence). The CDR3 is 16 amino acids. Trimming removed 6 bases from V and 2 bases from J, with 23 bases in between. Here the CDR3 reads CSAPGLAQSGTYEQYF. CDR3 in DNA: TGCAGTGCCCCCGGCCTAGCCCAGAGTGGCACCTACGAGCAGTACTTC.

The V and J genes are TRBV5-1 and TRBJ2-3, with D possibly being TRBD2 (6 bases). The CDR3 extends over 16 amino acids. Trimming shortened V by 10 bases and J by 2 bases, and 23 bases separated the two germline ends. From germline, CDR1 is SGHRS and CDR2 YFSETQ. Here the CDR3 DNA reads TGCGCCGTAACGGGAGAGAATGCGAGGGTCACAGATACGCAGTATTTT. Translated, it gives CAVTGENARVTDTQYF.

The table lists this clonotype with many counts. The genes are TRBV7-9 and TRBJ2-5, with D perhaps TRBD1 (5 bases). V lost 5 bases, J lost 3 bases, and 19 bases lay in between. The length of the CDR3 is 16 residues. Germline V gene sequence: CDR1 SEHNR, CDR2 FQNEAQ (reference sequence). CDR3 in DNA: TGTGCCAGCAGCCCATTGTCGCAGGGAAGGGAAGAGACCCAGTACTTC. This sequence encodes CASSPLSQGREETQYF.

This clonotype was detected ten times or more. This chain uses TRBV5-1 with TRBJ2-1; D possibly corresponds to TRBD2 (5 bases). CDR1 and CDR2 from the germline V gene are SGHRS and YFSETQ. The CDR3 consists of 12 residues. V lost 0 bases and J 12 bases, leaving 10 bases between the germline ends. The CDR3 region has the DNA TGCGCCAGCAGCTTGGGGTCGGGGTGGCAGTTCTTC. This encodes CASSLGSGWQFF.

This clonotype has ten or more counts. The chain carries TRBV7-7 and TRBJ2-5; D gene uncertain. Germline-derived CDR1 and CDR2 are SSHAT and FNYEAQ (reference sequence). The CDR3 runs to 13 residues. V dropped 3 bases and J dropped 2 bases, with 7 bases sitting between them. DNA of the CDR3: TGTGCCAGCAGCTTTAAACAGCAAGAGACCCAGTACTTC. Translating it yields CASSFKQQETQYF.

At least ten counts were recorded for this clonotype. This rearrangement joins TRBV20-1 to TRBJ2-7; D call uncertain. The germline V gene encodes CDR1 DFQATT and CDR2 SNEGSKA (reference sequence). The germline V and J ends were trimmed by 1 base and 3 bases, with 10 bases remaining between them. The CDR3 extends over 13 amino acids. DNA for the CDR3: TGCAGTGCTAGAGGGGAAGGCTTCTACGAGCAGTACTTC. Amino acid sequence: CSARGEGFYEQYF.

This clonotype was counted at least ten times. This chain connects TRBV24-1 to TRBJ2-1, with TRBD1 as a possible D gene (6 bases). Germline CDR1 KGHDR, CDR2 SFDVKD. V shed 9 bases and J shed 2 bases, with 10 bases lying between them. This CDR3 region has 13 residues. The CDR3 nucleotides are TGTGCCACCTCCGGGACAACCTACAATGAGCAGTTCTTC. Protein sequence: CATSGTTYNEQFF.

This clonotype was detected many times. V is TRBV3-1 and J is TRBJ2-6; no clear D gene. The germline V gene has CDR1 LGHDT and CDR2 YNNKEL (reference sequence). This CDR3 is built from 15 residues. The V end was cut by 0 bases, the J end by 2 bases, with 5 bases between. CDR3 residues: CASSQDEAGANVLTF. CDR3 DNA: TGTGCCAGCAGCCAAGACGAGGCTGGGGCCAACGTCCTGACTTTC.

The table lists this clonotype with many counts. V and J are TRBV12-3 or TRBV12-4 and TRBJ1-1; 8 positions agree with TRBD1. With V trimmed by 2 bases and J by 6 bases, 2 bases remained unmatched. This CDR3 region has 13 residues. Written as DNA, the CDR3 is TGTGCCAGCAGTTTAAAGGACAGGGCTGAAGCTTTCTTT. Amino acids: CASSLKDRAEAFF.

The V call is TRBV5-1, the J call TRBJ2-7, with D possibly TRBD1 on 6 matching bases. V was clipped by 9 bases and J by 9 bases, with 28 bases between them. CDR3 length equals 15 residues. CDR1 SGHRS and CDR2 YFSETQ come from the germline V gene. The CDR3 nucleotides read TGCGCCATTAGCACATCCCAGGGGCCAACGGGAAGGCAGTACTTC. Residues: CAISTSQGPTGRQYF.

In its sample, this clonotype was seen a few times. The chain has TRBV6-2 or TRBV6-3 and TRBJ2-1; TRBD2 aligns across 12 bases. The CDR3 sequence is 17 residues long. After removal of 2 bases from V and 6 bases from J, the junction contained 8 bases not matched to a gene. The germline CDR1 and CDR2 sequences are MNHEY and SVGEGT. This CDR3 is CASSYIPLAGGRNEQFF. The CDR3, as DNA: TGTGCCAGCAGTTACATCCCGCTAGCGGGAGGGCGCAATGAGCAGTTCTTC.

This clonotype was picked up many times. The rearrangement uses TRBV21-1 and TRBJ2-2; the table calls TRBD1, which could not be checked here. TRBV21-1 is flagged as a pseudogene. The CDR3 consists of 18 residues. The CDR3 loop reads CASSKAEGRHANTGELFF. CDR3 in DNA: TGTGCCAGCAGCAAAGCGGAGGGGCGGCACGCGAACACCGGGGAGCTGTTTTTT.